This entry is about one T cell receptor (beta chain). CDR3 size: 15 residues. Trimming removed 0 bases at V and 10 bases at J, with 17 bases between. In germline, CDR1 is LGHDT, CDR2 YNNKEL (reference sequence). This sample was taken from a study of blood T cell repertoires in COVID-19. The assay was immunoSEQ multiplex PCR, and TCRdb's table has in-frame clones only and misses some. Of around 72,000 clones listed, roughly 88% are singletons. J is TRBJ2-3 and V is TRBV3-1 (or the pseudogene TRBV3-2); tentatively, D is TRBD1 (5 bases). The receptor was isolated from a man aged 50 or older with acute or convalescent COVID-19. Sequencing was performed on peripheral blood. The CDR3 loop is CASSQDSGWTSAQYF. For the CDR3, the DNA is TGTGCCAGCAGCCAAGATTCCGGTTGGACATCTGCGCAGTATTTT.